These T cell receptor beta chains were read from a single sample in a study of blood T cell repertoires in COVID-19. Clones were read by immunoSEQ multiplex PCR, and TCRdb kept only the in-frame ones, dropping some. The sample has 250,000 to 300,000 clones; 83% are singletons. The sample consisted of peripheral blood. These receptors were collected from a man in his fifties or sixties who had recovered from COVID-19. CDR3s include the opening cysteine and the closing phenylalanine or tryptophan. The order of the fields is D gene, J gene, V gene, clone size, CDR3 protein, CDR3 DNA. The D gene is left open where the match is weak. Clone size appears in some rows only: once, few, many, or a class for an expanded clone.

>TRBD2|TRBJ2-1|TRBV6-4|.
CASSTGGGGYNEQFF
TGTGCCAGCAGCACGGGGGGGGGCGGTTACAATGAGCAGTTCTTC
>TRBD2|TRBJ2-3|TRBV9|.
CASSVDKAGGPVDTQYF
TGTGCCAGCAGCGTAGATAAAGCGGGGGGGCCCGTAGATACGCAGTATTTT
>TRBD2|TRBJ2-1|TRBV5-1|.
CASNLAGVVSGEQFF
TGCGCCAGCAACCTAGCGGGAGTCGTATCTGGCGAGCAGTTCTTC
>TRBD2|TRBJ2-3|TRBV3-1/TRBV3-2|.
CASSRRPGLRTDTQYF
TGTGCCAGCAGCCGCAGACCGGGACTACGCACAGATACGCAGTATTTT
>.|TRBJ1-2|TRBV4-2|.
CASSLGGGGWKDGYTF
TGTGCCAGCAGCCTCGGGGGAGGGGGGTGGAAGGATGGCTACACCTTC
>.|TRBJ2-1|TRBV2|.
CASSGRGGREEQFF
TGTGCCAGCAGTGGACGCGGCGGTAGGGAGGAGCAGTTCTTC
>.|TRBJ2-3|TRBV24-1|.
CATSDWDTGKTDTQYF
TGTGCCACCAGTGATTGGGATACAGGGAAAACAGATACGCAGTATTTT
>.|TRBJ2-3|TRBV18|.
CASSLLQGPDTQYF
TGTGCCAGCTCGCTTCTTCAGGGCCCAGATACGCAGTATTTT
>TRBD2|TRBJ2-5|TRBV29-1|.
CSVDGTSLETQYF
TGCAGCGTTGATGGGACTAGTCTCGAGACCCAGTACTTC
>TRBD1|TRBJ2-5|TRBV28|.
CASSLRLGTVETQYF
TGTGCCAGCAGTTTAAGGCTCGGGACAGTAGAGACCCAGTACTTC
>.|TRBJ1-5|TRBV6-5|.
CASSLGRGQPQHF
TGTGCCAGCAGCCTCGGGAGAGGCCAGCCCCAGCATTTT
>.|TRBJ2-1|TRBV2|.
CASSEGRGASYNEQFF
TGTGCCAGCAGTGAAGGTCGGGGGGCCTCCTACAATGAGCAGTTCTTC
>TRBD1|TRBJ2-5|TRBV5-1|few
CASSRTAGGKETQYF
TGCGCCAGCAGCCGCACGGCAGGGGGAAAGGAGACCCAGTACTTC
>TRBD1|TRBJ1-5|TRBV6-5|.
CATRTGGNQPQHF
TGTGCCACCAGGACAGGGGGCAATCAGCCCCAGCATTTT
>.|TRBJ2-2|TRBV2|.
CASREHAGELFF
TGTGCCAGCCGGGAGCACGCCGGGGAGCTGTTTTTT
>TRBD1|TRBJ2-5|TRBV7-9|.
CASSIRQGQETQYF
TGTGCCAGCAGCATACGACAGGGCCAAGAGACCCAGTACTTC